What follows are 23 T cell receptor beta chains derived from one specimen sequenced in a study of T-cell reconstitution after alpha-beta-depleted transplantation in children. This sample's TCRbeta library carried unique molecular identifier barcodes. Using its own MiXCR run on the PCR reads, TCRdb lists one record per CDR3 protein. Among about 270,000 distinct CDR3 sequences, 9.9% were seen once, and the ten largest hold 10%. The sequencing here drew on PBMCs from the stem cell graft donor, taken from the stem cell graft. Every receptor here comes from a human donor who donated a stem cell graft to a child with SCID.

The chain carries TRBV7-2 and TRBJ2-7; D might be TRBD1 or TRBD2, each matching 6 bases. The CDR3 runs to 15 residues. Trimming left V 1 base short and J 6 bases short, with 16 bases between. The germline gives CDR1 SGHTA, CDR2 FQGNSA. CDR3 coding DNA: TGTGCCAGCAGCTTAGTGGGTGGAGGGGGACGCGAGCAGTACTTC. This encodes CASSLVGGGGREQYF.

This clonotype was counted a few times. This chain uses TRBV7-2 with TRBJ2-1, with a weak D call TRBD2 (5 bases). V shed 5 bases and J shed 5 bases, with 22 bases lying between them. CDR1 SGHTA and CDR2 FQGNSA come from the germline V gene. The CDR3 contains 17 residues. CDR3 amino acids: CASSPDWTLLTHNEQFF. In DNA form, the CDR3 reads TGTGCCAGCAGCCCGGACTGGACCCTACTAACCCACAATGAGCAGTTCTTC.

This clonotype has only a few counts. In DNA form, the CDR3 reads TGCGCCAGCAGCCCGACGTGGGGAAGGCCCTACGAGCAGTACTTC. This encodes CASSPTWGRPYEQYF. The rearrangement joins TRBV5-1 to TRBJ2-7; D unclear. The CDR3 has 15 amino acids. V was shortened by 4 bases and J by 2 bases, with 16 bases between the two germline ends. CDR1 SGHRS and CDR2 YFSETQ come from the germline V gene.

The sample holds a few counts of this clonotype. The chain recombines TRBV10-2 with TRBJ2-7; the D is unclear. Germline V gene data show CDR1 as WSHSY and CDR2 as SAAADI. The ends were cut back, 0 bases at V and 6 bases at J, with 3 bases in the middle. This CDR3 has 11 residues. For the CDR3, the DNA is TGCGCCAGCAGTGAGTCGATCGAGCAGTACTTC. Translating it yields CASSESIEQYF.

This clonotype came up many times. The chain combines TRBV7-3 with TRBJ1-6, with TRBD1 matching 9 bases. The ends lost 5 bases at V and 9 bases at J; junction bases unmatched: 5. The CDR3 covers 14 residues. CDR1 SGHTA and CDR2 FQGTGA come from the germline V gene. The CDR3 protein is CASSTGTGPSPLHF. The CDR3 nucleotides read TGTGCCAGCAGCACCGGGACAGGGCCTTCACCCCTCCACTTT.

The chain couples TRBV12-3 or TRBV12-4 to TRBJ2-5; D tentatively fits TRBD1 or TRBD2 (5 bases each). V shed 3 bases and J shed 2 bases, with 13 bases lying between them. This CDR3 region has 15 residues. CDR3 bases: TGTGCCAGCAGTTTCGGGGCAGGTAAACAAGAGACCCAGTACTTC. It is translated as CASSFGAGKQETQYF.

This chain joins TRBV20-1 and TRBJ2-4, with no clear D. This CDR3 spans 15 amino acids. Trimming removed 2 bases from V and 0 bases from J, with 11 bases in between. CDR1 and CDR2 from the germline V gene are DFQATT and SNEGSKA (reference sequence). Here the CDR3 reads CSARSVSLAKNIQYF. In nucleotides, the CDR3 is TGCAGTGCTAGATCCGTCTCTCTAGCCAAAAACATTCAGTACTTC.

This clonotype was recorded at least ten times. This chain joins TRBV3-1 and TRBJ2-5; no reliable D call. Germline V gene data show CDR1 as LGHDT and CDR2 as YNNKEL (reference sequence). The germline V and J ends were trimmed by 3 bases and 1 base, with 12 bases remaining between them. CDR3 length: 15 amino acids. In DNA form, the CDR3 reads TGTGCCAGCAGCCAGGGTGTTTACCGCCAAGAGACCCAGTACTTC. Translating gives CASSQGVYRQETQYF.

The chain combines TRBV3-1 with TRBJ2-1; tentatively, D is TRBD2 (6 bases). The CDR3 is 17 amino acids. CDR1 and CDR2 from the germline V gene are LGHDT and YNNKEL (reference sequence). Deletions cut 1 base from V and 4 bases from J, with 17 bases between. The CDR3 bases are TGTGCCAGCAGCCAAGCATTAGGGCGGGGACTTTACAATGAGCAGTTCTTC. Translation gives CASSQALGRGLYNEQFF.

This clonotype was recorded at least ten times. The chain couples TRBV12-3 or TRBV12-4 to TRBJ2-2; D may be TRBD1 (6 bases). With 7 bases removed from V and 5 bases from J, the gap between germline ends came to 14 bases. The CDR3 spans 14 residues. The CDR3 here is CASTTGTPTGELFF. For the CDR3, the DNA is TGTGCCAGCACAACCGGGACACCTACCGGGGAGCTGTTTTTT.

This clonotype came up a few times. The chain recombines TRBV3-1 with TRBJ1-6; D might be TRBD1 (6 bases). The CDR3 covers 14 residues. V lost 3 bases and J 7 bases, leaving 10 bases between the germline ends. CDR1 and CDR2 (germline): LGHDT, YNNKEL (reference sequence). The CDR3 here is CASSQRGGNSPLHF. The CDR3 DNA reads TGTGCCAGCAGCCAGAGGGGGGGCAATTCACCCCTCCACTTT.

This clonotype was seen more than once but under ten times. This chain joins TRBV4-1 and TRBJ1-2, with TRBD1 matching 8 bases. J gave up 8 bases and V 4 bases, and 6 bases lay outside the gene matches. This CDR3 spans 13 amino acids. CDR1 is MGHRA and CDR2 is YSYEKL in the germline V gene. CDR3: CASSPWTGNGYTF. In nucleotides, the CDR3 is TGCGCCAGCAGCCCATGGACAGGGAACGGCTACACCTTC.

This clonotype was observed a handful of times. V gene TRBV5-5 combines with J gene TRBJ2-7, with a weak D call TRBD1 (6 bases). Trimming removed 8 bases at V and 2 bases at J, with 14 bases between. CDR3 length: 13 residues. Germline V lookup: CDR1 SGHKS, CDR2 YYEKEE (reference sequence). The CDR3 nucleotides read TGTGCCAGTATCCGGGACACCGCCTACGAGCAGTACTTC. Translated, it gives CASIRDTAYEQYF.

This clonotype was observed a few times. J is TRBJ2-7 and V is TRBV7-2, with 10 bases matching TRBD1. Losses at the gene ends were 5 bases for V and 4 bases for J; bases not matched to a gene: 5. There are 14 residues in the CDR3. CDR1 is SGHTA, CDR2 FQGNSA, per germline. The CDR3 reads CASSEGTGVYEQYF. In DNA form, the CDR3 reads TGTGCCAGCAGCGAGGGGACAGGGGTTTACGAGCAGTACTTC. Complete variable domain (other parts from reference TRBV7-2 and TRBJ2-7): GAGVSQSPSNKVTEKGKDVELRCDPISGHTALYWYRQSLGQGLEFLIYFQGNSAPDKSGLPSDRFSAERTGGSVSTLTIQRTQQEDSAVYLCASSEGTGVYEQYFGPGTRLTVT.

The table lists this clonotype with a few counts. The chain recombines TRBV4-1 with TRBJ2-5; TRBD1 is a possible D gene (5 bases). The CDR3 has 16 residues. Germline lookup yields CDR1 MGHRA and CDR2 YSYEKL. The ends were cut back, 1 base at V and 4 bases at J, with 16 bases in the middle. CDR3 protein: CASSQGLGAYGETQYF. The DNA for the CDR3 is TGCGCCAGCAGCCAAGGGCTAGGGGCGTACGGAGAGACCCAGTACTTC.

This clonotype has more than one count but fewer than ten. This chain joins TRBV5-1 and TRBJ2-7, with 8 bases matching TRBD2. From germline, CDR1 is SGHRS and CDR2 YFSETQ. With 4 bases clipped from V and 4 bases from J, the junction kept 10 bases outside the gene matches. The CDR3 is made up of 15 amino acids. DNA for the CDR3: TGCGCCAGCAGCCGCGAGGGTAGCGGGATATACGAGCAGTACTTC. This codes for CASSREGSGIYEQYF.

CDR3 DNA sequence: TGCAGTGCTAGTTGGGACAGGGGGCGCTTGGAGACCCAGTACTTC. It is translated as CSASWDRGRLETQYF. This sequence joins TRBV20-1 and TRBJ2-5; 12 bases map to TRBD1. With 3 bases clipped from V and 5 bases from J, the junction kept 7 bases outside the gene matches. CDR3 length: 15 residues. Germline V gene sequence: CDR1 DFQATT, CDR2 SNEGSKA (reference sequence).

The sample holds many counts of this clonotype. V gene TRBV12-3 or TRBV12-4 combines with J gene TRBJ2-1; 7 bases agree with TRBD2. The V segment lost 3 bases and the J segment 9 bases; nucleotides outside the gene matches: 5. The CDR3 totals 13 residues. In DNA, the CDR3 is TGTGCCAGCAGTTTGGGAGGGGCGAGTGAGCAGTTCTTC. Its translation is CASSLGGASEQFF.

This clonotype showed up just a few times. The chain combines TRBV20-1 with TRBJ2-3; D unresolved. The CDR3 length is 12 residues. V shed 1 base and J shed 1 base, with 3 bases lying between them. CDR1 DFQATT and CDR2 SNEGSKA come from the germline V gene (reference sequence). The CDR3 is CSARAGTDTQYF. In nucleotides, the CDR3 is TGCAGTGCTAGAGCTGGCACAGATACGCAGTATTTT.

This clonotype was picked up a small number of times. The chain links TRBV20-1 to TRBJ2-3, with unresolved D. The CDR3 covers 11 residues. Germline loops: CDR1 DFQATT, CDR2 SNEGSKA (reference sequence). The V end was cut by 7 bases, the J end by 4 bases, with 9 bases between. The CDR3 DNA follows: TGCAGTGTTATCCTAGCAGATACGCAGTATTTT. Its protein is CSVILADTQYF.

The rearrangement uses TRBV20-1 and TRBJ1-1, with D perhaps matching TRBD1 (6 bases). Trimming left V 0 bases short and J 5 bases short, with 16 bases between. Germline-derived CDR1 and CDR2 are DFQATT and SNEGSKA (reference sequence). This CDR3 region has 15 residues. CDR3 bases: TGCAGTGCTAGAGATCATAGGGGGAAGGTAACTGAAGCTTTCTTT. Its translation is CSARDHRGKVTEAFF.

This chain joins TRBV7-9 and TRBJ2-1; the D is unclear. V lost 6 bases to trimming and J lost 6 bases, with 12 bases between them. This CDR3 is 13 amino acids long. In germline, CDR1 is SEHNR, CDR2 FQNEAQ (reference sequence). The CDR3 is CASSPWGFNEQFF. The CDR3 nucleotides read TGTGCCAGCAGTCCCTGGGGATTCAATGAGCAGTTCTTC. Full variable domain (rest looked up from reference TRBV7-9 and TRBJ2-1): DTGVSQNPRHKITKRGQNVTFRCDPISEHNRLYWYRQTLGQGPEFLTYFQNEAQLEKSRLLSDRFSAERPKGSFSTLEIQRTEQGDSAMYLCASSPWGFNEQFFGPGTRLTVL.

There are a few counts of this clonotype. The gene calls are TRBV12-3 or TRBV12-4 and TRBJ2-3, with 8 bases aligning to TRBD2. This CDR3 has 14 amino acids. With 5 bases clipped from V and 7 bases from J, the junction kept 8 bases outside the gene matches. CDR3 amino acids: CASSVSSGRNTQYF. CDR3 bases: TGTGCCAGCAGTGTCTCTAGCGGGCGTAATACGCAGTATTTT.